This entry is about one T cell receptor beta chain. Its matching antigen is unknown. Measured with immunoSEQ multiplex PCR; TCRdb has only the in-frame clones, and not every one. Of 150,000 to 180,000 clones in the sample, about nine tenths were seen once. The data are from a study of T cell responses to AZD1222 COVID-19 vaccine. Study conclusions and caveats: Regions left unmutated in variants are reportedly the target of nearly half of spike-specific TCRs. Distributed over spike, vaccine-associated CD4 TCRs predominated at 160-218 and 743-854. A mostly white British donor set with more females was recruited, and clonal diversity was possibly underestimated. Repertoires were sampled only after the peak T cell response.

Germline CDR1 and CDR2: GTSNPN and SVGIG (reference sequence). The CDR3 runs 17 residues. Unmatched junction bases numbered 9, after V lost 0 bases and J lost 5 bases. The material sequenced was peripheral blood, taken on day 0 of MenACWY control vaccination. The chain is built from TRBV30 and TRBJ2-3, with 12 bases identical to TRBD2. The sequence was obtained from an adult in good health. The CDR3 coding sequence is TGTGCCTGGAGTGTTTTGGCTAGCGGGAGGGGCAAAGATACGCAGTATTTT. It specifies CAWSVLASGRGKDTQYF.